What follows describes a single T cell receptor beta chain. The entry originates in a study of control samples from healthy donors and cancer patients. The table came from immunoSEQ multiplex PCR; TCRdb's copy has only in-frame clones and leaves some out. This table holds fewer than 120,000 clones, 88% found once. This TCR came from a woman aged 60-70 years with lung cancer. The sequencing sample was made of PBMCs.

The CDR3 loop is CASSEAVGNQPQHF. CDR3 nucleotide sequence: TGTGCCAGCAGTGAAGCTGTAGGGAATCAGCCCCAGCATTTT. The genes are TRBV6-1 and TRBJ1-5; D gene unclear. V was shortened by 0 bases and J by 4 bases, with 7 bases between the two germline ends. The CDR3 has 14 amino acids. Per germline, CDR1 MNHNS and CDR2 SASEGT.